This T cell receptor (beta chain) was obtained from a study of T-cell reconstitution after alpha-beta-depleted transplantation in children. Construction of the TCRbeta library involved unique molecular identifiers. TCRdb reprocessed the PCR reads via MiXCR and lists one record per CDR3 protein. Found here are 500,000 or so distinct CDR3 sequences, about 33% of them singletons; the top ten hold around 2.4%. The CDR3 is made up of 15 amino acids. The V gene lost 8 bases and the J gene lost 1 base, with 17 bases spanning the gap. Germline V gene lookup returns CDR1 SNHLY and CDR2 FYNNEI. This clonotype occurred once.

The V gene is TRBV2, the J gene TRBJ1-1, with D perhaps TRBD1 (6 bases). This clonotype was obtained from a human donor who donated a stem cell graft to a child with aplastic anemia. Sequencing used PBMCs from the stem cell graft donor, obtained from the stem cell graft. The DNA of the CDR3 is TGTGCCAGCCCCCTGGGGGGCATCTCGAACACTGAAGCTTTCTTT. Translating gives CASPLGGISNTEAFF.